This TCR beta chain was recorded in a study of patients and donors after allogeneic stem cell transplantation. The V and J ends lost 2 bases and 9 bases respectively, with 5 bases between them. Germline CDR1 is MNHEY and CDR2 is SVGAGI. The CDR3 runs to 11 residues. TCRdb analysed the RT-PCR reads with MiXCR anew, one entry per CDR3 protein. The repertoire holds 200,000 to 250,000 distinct CDR3 sequences, with over 12% as singletons. The chain carries TRBV6-5 and TRBJ2-1; D possibly uses TRBD1 or TRBD2 (5 bases each). Material for sequencing was blood, either unsorted or a sorted T cell fraction (not recorded which). The sequence was obtained from a human donor who was either an allogeneic HSCT recipient or a stem cell or donor lymphocyte infusion donor (not recorded which). It is not recorded whose cells these are; they may come from a transplant donor. CDR3 nucleotides: TGTGCCAGCAGTTACGGGGGTGAGCAGTTCTTC. Translating gives CASSYGGEQFF.